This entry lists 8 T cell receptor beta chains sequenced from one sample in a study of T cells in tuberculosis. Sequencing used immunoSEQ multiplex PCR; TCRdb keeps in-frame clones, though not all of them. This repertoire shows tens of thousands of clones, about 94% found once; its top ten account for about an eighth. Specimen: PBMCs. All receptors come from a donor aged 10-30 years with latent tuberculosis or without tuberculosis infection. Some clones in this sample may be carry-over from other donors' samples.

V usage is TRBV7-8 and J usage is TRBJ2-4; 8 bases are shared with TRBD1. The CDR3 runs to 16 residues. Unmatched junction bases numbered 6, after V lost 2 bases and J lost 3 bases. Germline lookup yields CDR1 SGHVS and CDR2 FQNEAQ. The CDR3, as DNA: TGTGCCAGCAGCTTAACCTTACAGGGGGACAAAAACATTCAGTACTTC. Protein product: CASSLTLQGDKNIQYF.

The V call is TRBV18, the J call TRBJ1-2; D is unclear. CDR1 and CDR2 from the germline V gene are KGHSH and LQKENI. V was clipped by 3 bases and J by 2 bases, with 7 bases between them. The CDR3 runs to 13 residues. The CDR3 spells CASSPARNYGYTF. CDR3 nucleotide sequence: TGTGCCAGCTCACCTGCGAGGAACTATGGCTACACCTTC. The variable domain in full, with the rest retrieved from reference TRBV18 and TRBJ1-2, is NAGVMQNPRHLVRRRGQEARLRCSPMKGHSHVYWYRQLPEEGLKFMVYLQKENIIDESGMPKERFSAEFPKEGPSILRIQQVVRGDSAAYFCASSPARNYGYTFGSGTRLTVV.

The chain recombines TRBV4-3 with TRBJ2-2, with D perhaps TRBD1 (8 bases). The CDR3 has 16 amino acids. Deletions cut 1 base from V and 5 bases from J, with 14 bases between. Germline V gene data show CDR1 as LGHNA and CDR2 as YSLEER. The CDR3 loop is CASSQVDRGGTGELFF. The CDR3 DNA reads TGCGCCAGCAGCCAAGTTGACAGGGGAGGGACCGGGGAGCTGTTTTTT.

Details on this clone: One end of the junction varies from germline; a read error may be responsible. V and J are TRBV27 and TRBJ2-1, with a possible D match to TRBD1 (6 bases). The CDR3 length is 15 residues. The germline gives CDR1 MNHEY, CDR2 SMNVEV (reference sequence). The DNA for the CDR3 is TGTGCCAGCAGTTTATACCGCCCTAGGAAACAGGGCCTGATCTTC. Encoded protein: CASSLYRPRKQGLIF.

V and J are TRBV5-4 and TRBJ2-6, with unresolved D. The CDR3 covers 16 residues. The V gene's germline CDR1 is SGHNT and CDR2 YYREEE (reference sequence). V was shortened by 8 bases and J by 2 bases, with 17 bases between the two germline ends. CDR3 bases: TGTGCCAGTAGCCCGGGTGGCACGCCTGGGGCCAACGTCCTGACTTTC. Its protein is CASSPGGTPGANVLTF.

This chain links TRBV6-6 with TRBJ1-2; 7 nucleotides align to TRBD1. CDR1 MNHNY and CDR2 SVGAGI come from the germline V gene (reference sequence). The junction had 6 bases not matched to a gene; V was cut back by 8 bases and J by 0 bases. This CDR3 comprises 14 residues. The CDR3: CASGMGQTNYGYTF. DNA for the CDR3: TGTGCCAGCGGAATGGGACAGACTAACTATGGCTACACCTTC.

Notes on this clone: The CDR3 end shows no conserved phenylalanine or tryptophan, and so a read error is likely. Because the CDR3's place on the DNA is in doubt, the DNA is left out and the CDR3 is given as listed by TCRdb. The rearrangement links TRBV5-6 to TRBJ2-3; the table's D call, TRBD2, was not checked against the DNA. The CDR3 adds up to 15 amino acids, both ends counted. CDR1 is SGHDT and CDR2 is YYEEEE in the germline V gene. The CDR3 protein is CASSLAGRGRLAVNL.

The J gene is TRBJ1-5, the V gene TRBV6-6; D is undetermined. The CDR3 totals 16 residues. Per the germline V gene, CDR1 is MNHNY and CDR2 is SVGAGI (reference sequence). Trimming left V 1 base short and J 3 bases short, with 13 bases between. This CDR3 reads CASSYFASGSNQPQHF. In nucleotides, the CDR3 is TGTGCCAGCAGTTACTTTGCCTCTGGCTCCAATCAGCCCCAGCATTTT.